This T cell receptor beta chain was observed in a study of blood T cell repertoires in COVID-19. Trimming removed 2 bases at V and 5 bases at J, with 12 bases between. The CDR3 covers 15 residues. Germline lookup yields CDR1 LNHDA and CDR2 SQIVND (reference sequence). Clones were read by immunoSEQ multiplex PCR, and TCRdb kept only the in-frame ones, dropping some. The data show under 250,000 clones, roughly 84% seen once. The sample consisted of peripheral blood. This sequence joins TRBV19 and TRBJ1-4, with D perhaps TRBD1 (5 bases). The clonotype comes from a woman between 25 and 40 years old who had recovered from COVID-19. CDR3 in DNA: TGTGCCAGTAGTATACGACAGCGGGCGAATGAAAAACTGTTTTTT. It yields the protein CASSIRQRANEKLFF.